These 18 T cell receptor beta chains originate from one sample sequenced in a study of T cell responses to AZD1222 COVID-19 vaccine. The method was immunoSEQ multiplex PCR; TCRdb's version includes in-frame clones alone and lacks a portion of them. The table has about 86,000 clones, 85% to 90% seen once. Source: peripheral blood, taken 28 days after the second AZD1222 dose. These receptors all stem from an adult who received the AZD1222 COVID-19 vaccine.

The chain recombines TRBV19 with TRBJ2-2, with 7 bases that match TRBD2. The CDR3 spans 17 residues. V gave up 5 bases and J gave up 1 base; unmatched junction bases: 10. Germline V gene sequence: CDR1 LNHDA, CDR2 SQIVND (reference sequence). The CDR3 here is CASSGPSSGLNTGELFF. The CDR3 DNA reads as TGTGCCAGTAGTGGACCGTCTAGCGGACTGAACACCGGGGAGCTGTTTTTT.

Here the CDR3 DNA reads TGTGCCAGCAGCCAGAGCGGGAGTCGCACCGGGGAGCTGTTTTTT. It codes for CASSQSGSRTGELFF. The V call is TRBV7-2, the J call TRBJ2-2; TRBD2 agrees at 8 bases. This CDR3 contains 15 residues. The V gene's germline CDR1 is SGHTA and CDR2 FQGNSA. Trimming cost V 5 bases and J 4 bases; bases outside gene matches: 6. Full variable domain (missing parts from reference TRBV7-2 and TRBJ2-2): GAGVSQSPSNKVTEKGKDVELRCDPISGHTALYWYRQSLGQGLEFLIYFQGNSAPDKSGLPSDRFSAERTGGSVSTLTIQRTQQEDSAVYLCASSQSGSRTGELFFGEGSRLTVL.

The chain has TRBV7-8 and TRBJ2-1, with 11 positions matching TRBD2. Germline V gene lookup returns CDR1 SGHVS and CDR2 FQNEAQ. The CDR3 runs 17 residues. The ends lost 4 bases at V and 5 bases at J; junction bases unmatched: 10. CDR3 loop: CASSSNSGTSGDNEQFF. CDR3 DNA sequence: TGTGCCAGCAGCTCCAACTCCGGGACTAGCGGCGACAATGAGCAGTTCTTC.

As DNA, the CDR3 is TGTGCCAGCAGCTTCAGCAACAATGAGCAGTTCTTC. The encoded protein is CASSFSNNEQFF. The V and J genes are TRBV11-2 and TRBJ2-1; D is unresolved. From germline, CDR1 is SGHAT and CDR2 FQNNGV. The CDR3 contains 12 residues. V lost 3 bases and J 5 bases, leaving 5 bases between the germline ends.

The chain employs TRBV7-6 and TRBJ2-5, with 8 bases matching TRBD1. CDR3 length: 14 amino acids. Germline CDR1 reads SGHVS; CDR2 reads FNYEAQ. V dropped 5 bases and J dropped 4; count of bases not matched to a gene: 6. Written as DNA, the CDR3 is TGTGCCAGCAGCAAGGCAGGGGGCGGAGAGACCCAGTACTTC. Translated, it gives CASSKAGGGETQYF. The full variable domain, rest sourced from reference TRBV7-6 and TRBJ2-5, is GAGVSQSPRYKVTKRGQDVALRCDPISGHVSLYWYRQALGQGPEFLTYFNYEAQQDKSGLPNDRFSAERPEGSISTLTIQRTEQRDSAMYRCASSKAGGGETQYFGPGTRLLVL.

CDR3 nucleotides: TGTGCCAGCAGTTACGGGACCGTAGCAACTAATGAAAAACTGTTTTTT. Protein sequence: CASSYGTVATNEKLFF. The genes are TRBV6-5 and TRBJ1-4; the D gene is possibly TRBD1 (5 bases). V dropped 2 bases and J dropped 0 bases, with 10 bases sitting between them. CDR3 length: 16 residues. The germline V gene encodes CDR1 MNHEY and CDR2 SVGAGI.

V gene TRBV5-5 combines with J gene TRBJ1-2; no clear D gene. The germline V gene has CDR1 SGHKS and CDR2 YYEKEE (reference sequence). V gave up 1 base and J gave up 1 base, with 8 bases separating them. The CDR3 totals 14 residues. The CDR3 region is CASSLLFGNYGYTF. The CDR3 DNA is TGTGCCAGCAGCTTGTTGTTTGGTAACTATGGCTACACCTTC.

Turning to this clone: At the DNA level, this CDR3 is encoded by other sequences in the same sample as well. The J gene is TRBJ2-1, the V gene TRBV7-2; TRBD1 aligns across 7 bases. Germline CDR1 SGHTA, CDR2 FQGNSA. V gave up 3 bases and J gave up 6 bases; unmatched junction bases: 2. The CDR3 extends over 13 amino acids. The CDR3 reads CASSFDRANEQFF. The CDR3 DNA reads TGTGCCAGCAGCTTTGACAGGGCCAATGAGCAGTTCTTC.

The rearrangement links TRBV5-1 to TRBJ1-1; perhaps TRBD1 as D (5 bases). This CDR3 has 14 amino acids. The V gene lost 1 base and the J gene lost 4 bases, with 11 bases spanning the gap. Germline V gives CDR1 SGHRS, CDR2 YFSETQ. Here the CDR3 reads CASSLKVGATEAFF. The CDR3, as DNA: TGCGCCAGCAGCTTGAAGGTAGGGGCCACTGAAGCTTTCTTT.

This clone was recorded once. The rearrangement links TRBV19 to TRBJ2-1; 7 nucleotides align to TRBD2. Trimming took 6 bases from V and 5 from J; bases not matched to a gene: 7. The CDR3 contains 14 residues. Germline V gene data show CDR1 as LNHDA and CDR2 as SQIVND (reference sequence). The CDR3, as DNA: TGTGCCAGTAGGCCTCCGGGACTACACAATGAGCAGTTCTTC. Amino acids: CASRPPGLHNEQFF.

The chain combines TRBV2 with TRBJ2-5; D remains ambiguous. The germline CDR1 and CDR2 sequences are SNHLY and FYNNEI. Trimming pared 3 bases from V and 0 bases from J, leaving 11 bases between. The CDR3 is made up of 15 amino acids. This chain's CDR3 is CASSDAVGNQETQYF. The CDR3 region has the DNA TGTGCCAGCAGTGACGCGGTCGGCAACCAAGAGACCCAGTACTTC.

CDR3 region: CASSRLAGGLYEQYF. The CDR3, as DNA: TGTGCCAGCAGTCGTCTAGCGGGAGGGTTATACGAGCAGTACTTC. This chain links TRBV6-4 with TRBJ2-7, with 12 bases aligning to TRBD2. Germline-derived CDR1 and CDR2 are MRHNA and SNTAGT. CDR3 length: 15 amino acids. Trimming took 5 bases from V and 4 from J; bases not matched to a gene: 6.

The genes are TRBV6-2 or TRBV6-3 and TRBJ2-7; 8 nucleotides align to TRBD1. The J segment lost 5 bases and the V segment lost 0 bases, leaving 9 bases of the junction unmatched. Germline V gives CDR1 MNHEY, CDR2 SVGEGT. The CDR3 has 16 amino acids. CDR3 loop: CASSYSLGQDPDEQYF. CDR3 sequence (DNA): TGTGCCAGCAGTTACTCCCTGGGACAGGACCCTGACGAGCAGTACTTC.

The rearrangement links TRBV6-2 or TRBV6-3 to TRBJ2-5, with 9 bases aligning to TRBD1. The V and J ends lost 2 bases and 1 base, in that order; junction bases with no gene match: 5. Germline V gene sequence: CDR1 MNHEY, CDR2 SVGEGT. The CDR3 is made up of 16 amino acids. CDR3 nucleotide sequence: TGTGCCAGCAGTTACCCGGACAGGGGTACCCAAGAGACCCAGTACTTC. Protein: CASSYPDRGTQETQYF.

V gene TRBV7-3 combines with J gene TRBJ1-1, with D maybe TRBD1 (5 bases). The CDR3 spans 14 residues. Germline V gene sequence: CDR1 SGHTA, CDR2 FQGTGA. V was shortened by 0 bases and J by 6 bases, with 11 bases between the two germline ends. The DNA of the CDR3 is TGTGCCAGCAGCTTAACGGGCAGGGAATCTGAAGCTTTCTTT. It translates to CASSLTGRESEAFF. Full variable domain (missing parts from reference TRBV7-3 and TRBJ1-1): GAGVSQTPSNKVTEKGKYVELRCDPISGHTALYWYRQSLGQGPEFLIYFQGTGAADDSGLPNDRFFAVRPEGSVSTLKIQRTERGDSAVYLCASSLTGRESEAFFGQGTRLTVV.

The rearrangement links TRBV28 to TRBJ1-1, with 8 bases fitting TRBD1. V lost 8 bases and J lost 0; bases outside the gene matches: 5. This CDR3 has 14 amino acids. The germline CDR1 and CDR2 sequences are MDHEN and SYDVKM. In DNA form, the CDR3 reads TGTGCCAGCGGACAGGGAACCATGAACACTGAAGCTTTCTTT. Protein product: CASGQGTMNTEAFF.

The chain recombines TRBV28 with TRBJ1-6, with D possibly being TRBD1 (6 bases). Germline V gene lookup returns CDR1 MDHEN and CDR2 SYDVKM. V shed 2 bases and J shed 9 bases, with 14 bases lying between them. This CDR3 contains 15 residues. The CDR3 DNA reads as TGTGCCAGCAGTTTAGGGGGACAACCCGGTTCACCCCTCCACTTT. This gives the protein CASSLGGQPGSPLHF.

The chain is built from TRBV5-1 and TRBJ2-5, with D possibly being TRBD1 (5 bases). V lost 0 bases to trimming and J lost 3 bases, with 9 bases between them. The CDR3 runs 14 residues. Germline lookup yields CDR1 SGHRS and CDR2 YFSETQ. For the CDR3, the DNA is TGCGCCAGCAGCTTGGGGCAGGGTGAAGAGACCCAGTACTTC. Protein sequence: CASSLGQGEETQYF.